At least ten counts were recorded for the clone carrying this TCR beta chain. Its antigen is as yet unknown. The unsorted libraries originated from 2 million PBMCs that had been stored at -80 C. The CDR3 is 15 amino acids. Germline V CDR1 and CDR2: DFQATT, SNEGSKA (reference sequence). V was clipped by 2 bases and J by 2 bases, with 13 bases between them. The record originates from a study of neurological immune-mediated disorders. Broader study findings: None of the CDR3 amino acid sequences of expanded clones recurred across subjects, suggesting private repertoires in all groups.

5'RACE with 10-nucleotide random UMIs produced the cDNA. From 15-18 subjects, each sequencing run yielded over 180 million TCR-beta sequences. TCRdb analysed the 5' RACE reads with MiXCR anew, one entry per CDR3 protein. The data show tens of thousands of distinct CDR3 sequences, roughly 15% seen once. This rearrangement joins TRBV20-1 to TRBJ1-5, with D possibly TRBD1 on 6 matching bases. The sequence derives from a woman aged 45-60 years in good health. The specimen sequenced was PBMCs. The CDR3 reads CSARLQGGGNQPQHF. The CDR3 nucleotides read TGCAGTGCTAGACTACAGGGAGGCGGCAATCAGCCCCAGCATTTT.